Following are 12 T cell receptor beta chains from one sample sequenced in a study of blood T cell repertoires in COVID-19. Here immunoSEQ multiplex PCR was the method, and the copy in TCRdb shows in-frame clones only, minus some. The table lists nearly 350,000 clones, more than 85% of them singletons. Sample: PBMCs or T cells enriched from blood (not recorded which). The source is a woman aged 25-40 years who had recovered from COVID-19.

This chain joins TRBV7-8 and TRBJ2-7, with TRBD1 identical over 7 bases. Germline V gene lookup returns CDR1 SGHVS and CDR2 FQNEAQ. With V trimmed by 5 bases and J by 1 base, 8 bases remained unmatched. This CDR3 contains 15 residues. CDR3 in amino acids: CASSTRTGQSYEQYF. CDR3 in DNA: TGTGCCAGCAGCACTAGGACAGGCCAGTCCTACGAGCAGTACTTC.

The rearrangement uses TRBV28 and TRBJ1-1; D is perhaps TRBD1 (6 bases). CDR3 length equals 15 residues. Trimming removed 5 bases at V and 3 bases at J, with 16 bases between. The germline V gene has CDR1 MDHEN and CDR2 SYDVKM. CDR3 in DNA: TGTGCCAGCAGTCAATGGACAGAGGAAGACACTGAAGCTTTCTTT. Residues: CASSQWTEEDTEAFF.

V gene TRBV12-3 or TRBV12-4 combines with J gene TRBJ1-1; D perhaps matches TRBD1 (6 bases). The ends were cut back, 5 bases at V and 1 base at J, with 8 bases in the middle. This CDR3 region has 13 residues. The CDR3 DNA sequence: TGTGCCAGCAGTCCCAGGGGGAACACTGAAGCTTTCTTT. Encoded protein: CASSPRGNTEAFF.

J is TRBJ1-2 and V is TRBV19; 8 nucleotides align to TRBD1. The ends lost 6 bases at V and 4 bases at J; junction bases unmatched: 4. The CDR3 consists of 13 residues. Germline CDR1 LNHDA, CDR2 SQIVND (reference sequence). CDR3 nucleotides: TGTGCCAGTAGCCCAGGACAGGGCTATGGCTACACCTTC. Its protein is CASSPGQGYGYTF.

This clone was counted between two and nine times. V gene TRBV29-1 combines with J gene TRBJ2-7; 10 bases fit TRBD2. J gave up 4 bases and V 7 bases, and 4 bases lay outside the gene matches. The CDR3 contains 12 residues. Germline V gene data show CDR1 as SQVTM and CDR2 as ANQGSEA. For the CDR3, the DNA is TGCAGCGGGCGACTAGCGGGTTACGAGCAGTACTTC. The encoded protein is CSGRLAGYEQYF.

The V gene is TRBV3-1 (or the pseudogene TRBV3-2), the J gene TRBJ2-5; D is unclear. Germline CDR1 is LGHDT and CDR2 is YNNKEL (reference sequence). The V end was cut by 4 bases, the J end by 2 bases, with 2 bases between. The CDR3 totals 11 residues. The CDR3 coding sequence is TGTGCCAGCAGCCTACAAGAGACCCAGTACTTC. Amino acids: CASSLQETQYF.

This clone was seen a single time. The V call is TRBV10-3, the J call TRBJ1-4, with D possibly being TRBD1 (5 bases). With 0 bases removed from V and 7 bases from J, the gap between germline ends came to 12 bases. Germline V gene data show CDR1 as ENHRY and CDR2 as SYGVKD. This CDR3 is built from 15 residues. The CDR3 DNA sequence: TGTGCCATCAGTGAGTCGGCAGGGTACGGTGAAAAACTGTTTTTT. It yields the protein CAISESAGYGEKLFF.

V gene TRBV12-3 or TRBV12-4 combines with J gene TRBJ1-4; no firm D call. CDR3 length equals 13 residues. V was clipped by 6 bases and J by 8 bases, with 13 bases between them. The CDR3 protein is CASRTSDGEKLFF. In DNA form, the CDR3 reads TGTGCCAGCAGGACTTCTGATGGGGAAAAACTGTTTTTT.

The chain joins TRBV11-3 to TRBJ2-1, with 12 bases lining up with TRBD2. The CDR3 covers 17 residues. After removal of 5 bases from V and 11 bases from J, the junction contained 16 bases not matched to a gene. Germline CDR1 is SGHNT and CDR2 is YENEEA. This CDR3 is CASSPPGLAGGTIQQFF. The DNA for the CDR3 is TGTGCCAGCAGCCCCCCTGGGCTAGCGGGGGGGACAATTCAGCAGTTCTTC.

V usage is TRBV28 and J usage is TRBJ1-2; TRBD1 matches at 7 bases. V trimming: 5 bases; J trimming: 7 bases; junction bases outside the gene matches: 10. CDR3 length: 14 amino acids. Germline V lookup: CDR1 MDHEN, CDR2 SYDVKM. CDR3 in amino acids: CASSRQTGRAGYTF. CDR3 coding DNA: TGTGCCAGCAGTCGTCAGACAGGGCGGGCTGGCTACACCTTC.

V is TRBV6-5 and J is TRBJ1-2; D gene ambiguous. CDR1 MNHEY and CDR2 SVGAGI come from the germline V gene. Trimming left V 2 bases short and J 4 bases short, with 14 bases between. The CDR3 totals 15 residues. This CDR3 reads CASSYLGGVGYGYTF. The DNA for the CDR3 is TGTGCCAGCAGTTACCTCGGCGGGGTTGGCTATGGCTACACCTTC.

This clone was seen once. This chain uses TRBV28 with TRBJ1-5, with TRBD1 matching 10 bases. Germline loops: CDR1 MDHEN, CDR2 SYDVKM. This CDR3 is built from 19 residues. V gave up 3 bases and J gave up 0 bases; unmatched junction bases: 11. The CDR3 DNA reads as TGTGCCAGCAGTTTTATTTCGGGACAGGGGCTTTATAGCAATCAGCCCCAGCATTTT. Translated, it gives CASSFISGQGLYSNQPQHF.